A single sample gave rise to the 7 T cell receptor beta chains below, sequenced in a study of shared clonotypes between healthy human individuals. Generated by immunoSEQ multiplex PCR, the TCRdb table keeps only in-frame clones and is missing some. The sample has around 2.1 million clones; roughly 91% are singletons. CD45RO-negative, CCR7-selected cells formed the naive CD8 fraction, which excluded terminally differentiated effector memory CD45RA+ cells. What was sequenced was naive CD8+ T cells from PBMCs. These receptor sequences come from a man in his late teens or twenties in good health. Some clones in this sample may be carry-over from other donors' samples.

The chain joins TRBV7-9 to TRBJ2-1; D gene unclear. Between the trimmed V and J ends, which lost 10 bases and 6 bases, there was a span of 25 bases. This CDR3 has 16 amino acids. Germline CDR1 is SEHNR and CDR2 is FQNEAQ (reference sequence). The CDR3 loop reads CANLDNRARHFNEQFF. The CDR3 DNA sequence: TGTGCCAACCTAGATAATAGGGCCCGACACTTCAATGAGCAGTTCTTC. The variable domain in full, completed from reference TRBV7-9 and TRBJ2-1, reads DTGVSQNPRHKITKRGQNVTFRCDPISEHNRLYWYRQTLGQGPEFLTYFQNEAQLEKSRLLSDRFSAERPKGSFSTLEIQRTEQGDSAMYLCANLDNRARHFNEQFFGPGTRLTVL.

V gene TRBV9 combines with J gene TRBJ2-7; D is perhaps TRBD1 or TRBD2 (5 bases each). The germline V and J ends were trimmed by 4 bases and 2 bases, with 13 bases remaining between them. CDR3 length: 14 residues. The germline V gene encodes CDR1 SGDLS and CDR2 YYNGEE. The CDR3 DNA follows: TGTGCCAGCAGCACACGGGACCAGCCCTACGAGCAGTACTTC. Amino acid sequence: CASSTRDQPYEQYF.

The V and J genes are TRBV2 and TRBJ1-1; 8 bases agree with TRBD1. The CDR3 is 15 amino acids. The germline V gene encodes CDR1 SNHLY and CDR2 FYNNEI. The trim removed 6 bases at V and 0 bases at J, leaving 6 bases unmatched. The CDR3 loop reads CASRNRQGMNTEAFF. In DNA form, the CDR3 reads TGTGCCAGCAGGAACCGACAGGGGATGAACACTGAAGCTTTCTTT.

The rearrangement links TRBV2 to TRBJ2-1, with 10 bases identical to TRBD2. The CDR3 totals 17 residues. V lost 1 base, J lost 4 bases, and 7 bases stayed unmatched. Germline-derived CDR1 and CDR2 are SNHLY and FYNNEI. CDR3 sequence: CASSEEQAGGRYNEQFF. CDR3 coding DNA: TGTGCCAGCAGTGAAGAGCAAGCGGGAGGGCGGTACAATGAGCAGTTCTTC.

The rearrangement uses TRBV2 and TRBJ1-5; TRBD1 agrees at 8 bases. The V gene end was trimmed by 7 bases and the J gene end by 6 bases; junction bases not matched to a gene: 14. The CDR3 runs 16 residues. Germline assignment: CDR1 SNHLY and CDR2 FYNNEI. The CDR3 region is CASTQHKTGAGQPQHF. Written as DNA, the CDR3 is TGTGCCAGCACCCAACACAAGACAGGGGCTGGTCAGCCCCAGCATTTT.

The gene calls are TRBV21-1 and TRBJ1-5. TRBV21-1 is annotated as a pseudogene. CDR3 length: 13 residues. The CDR3 sequence is CASSRTLNQPQHF. DNA for the CDR3: TGTGCCAGCAGCCGAACCCTCAATCAGCCCCAGCATTTT.

The V call is TRBV28, the J call TRBJ1-5; D may be TRBD1 (5 bases). Germline CDR1 MDHEN, CDR2 SYDVKM. The CDR3 sequence is 14 residues long. V was pared by 6 bases and J by 9 bases, with 18 bases between. Here the CDR3 DNA reads TGTGCCAGCAGAATGACAGCCCCCTCGTCGCCCCAGCATTTT. Its translation: CASRMTAPSSPQHF.